The TCR beta chain described here comes from a study of cytomegalovirus exposure and HLA in healthy donors. General study results and limits: Despite most TCR sequences being rare, some public TCRs occurred in many donors.

Of note for this clone: No antigen is known for it.

Both 60 Vbeta primers and 13 Jbeta primers went into the PCR. The data were produced by immunoSEQ multiplex PCR, yet TCRdb's version contains in-frame clones alone and is incomplete. Of nearly 300,000 clones in the sample, roughly 88% are singletons; the top ten hold around 4.2%. Germline loops: CDR1 MGHRA, CDR2 YSYEKL. The CDR3 has 18 residues. The chain combines TRBV4-1 with TRBJ2-5, with 10 positions matching TRBD1. The end of the DNA is better explained by TRBJ2-7, so the J call may be wrong. Sample: PBMCs. This sequence was found in a man in his forties in good health and CMV-seropositive. CDR3 sequence reads: CASSQEKGDRGKLDEQYF. For the CDR3, the DNA is TGCGCCAGCAGCCAAGAAAAGGGGGACAGGGGCAAGTTAGACGAGCAGTACTTC.